The T cell receptor beta chain under discussion was sequenced for a study of blood T cell repertoires in COVID-19. Across the study: Collection of acute and convalescent COVID-19 samples took place in the United States, Italy and Spain. Sample material is recorded as cDNA or gDNA derived from T cells, B-cell-depleted T cells, or PBMCs.

In the study's own analysis: Estimates of nucleated cell counts were drawn from the amplification of reference gene primers. The data were produced by immunoSEQ multiplex PCR, yet TCRdb's version contains in-frame clones alone and is incomplete. V, J and clone size are taken as reported in that table, and D and trimming were inferred from the DNA itself. The sample records tens of thousands of clones, approximately 80% being singletons. Trimming removed 5 bases at V and 2 bases at J, with 13 bases between. CDR3 length: 14 residues. CDR1 and CDR2 from the germline V gene are SGHTA and FQGTGA. The specimen sequenced was peripheral blood. V and J are TRBV7-3 and TRBJ2-7, with TRBD2 as a possible D gene (6 bases). This TCR derives from a man at least 80 years old with acute or convalescent COVID-19. CDR3: CASSQESGAYEQYF. CDR3 coding DNA: TGTGCCAGCAGCCAGGAGTCGGGGGCCTACGAGCAGTACTTC.